One sample yielded the 31 T cell receptor beta chains listed below, sequenced in a study of blood T cell repertoires in COVID-19. TCRdb's copy holds only in-frame clones and misses some; the assay was immunoSEQ multiplex PCR. The sample lists about 150,000 clones; 75% to 80% were seen once. The sequencing input was peripheral blood. Receptor source: a man older than 75 with acute or convalescent COVID-19.

The CDR3 DNA is TGTGCCATCAGTCAACAGGAGAGCAATCAGCCCCAGCATTTT. It is translated as CAISQQESNQPQHF. The V call is TRBV10-3, the J call TRBJ1-5, with D perhaps TRBD1 (5 bases). This CDR3 spans 14 amino acids. V was pared by 5 bases and J by 1 base, with 9 bases between. From germline, CDR1 is ENHRY and CDR2 SYGVKD.

This chain links TRBV5-8 with TRBJ1-5; TRBD1 aligns across 12 bases. V was clipped by 4 bases and J by 3 bases; unmatched bases: 5. Germline V gene data show CDR1 as SGHTS and CDR2 as YDEGEE. This CDR3 has 16 residues. This chain's CDR3 is CASSLGTGGINQPQHF. As DNA, the CDR3 is TGTGCCAGCAGCCTCGGGACAGGGGGCATCAATCAGCCCCAGCATTTT.

In its sample, this clone was seen a few times. The chain joins TRBV28 to TRBJ2-7; unclear D gene. The germline V gene encodes CDR1 MDHEN and CDR2 SYDVKM. The CDR3 is 14 amino acids. Trimming removed 5 bases from V and 1 base from J, with 12 bases in between. CDR3 loop: CASSPPGFSYEQYV. The CDR3 nucleotides read TGTGCCAGCAGTCCACCGGGTTTTTCCTACGAGCAGTACGTC.

The V call is TRBV29-1, the J call TRBJ1-3, with D unresolved. Germline V CDR1 and CDR2: SQVTM, ANQGSEA. This CDR3 comprises 14 residues. The ends were cut back, 4 bases at V and 4 bases at J, with 14 bases in the middle. CDR3 region: CSVAGMAEGNTIYF. In nucleotides, the CDR3 is TGCAGCGTTGCCGGGATGGCGGAAGGAAACACCATATATTTT.

The chain employs TRBV10-3 and TRBJ2-1; D is perhaps TRBD1 (6 bases). Looked up from germline, CDR1 is ENHRY and CDR2 is SYGVKD. V gave up 2 bases and J gave up 9 bases, with 17 bases separating them. The CDR3 covers 15 residues. The CDR3 nucleotides read TGTGCCATCAGTGAGGGGGACACCAAAACTGGTGAGCAGTTCTTC. It specifies CAISEGDTKTGEQFF.

The chain joins TRBV4-1 to TRBJ1-3, with D maybe TRBD1 (5 bases). V gave up 0 bases and J gave up 3 bases, with 12 bases separating them. CDR3 length: 16 amino acids. Looked up from germline, CDR1 is MGHRA and CDR2 is YSYEKL. CDR3 sequence reads: CASSQDSTGVGNTIYF. The CDR3 region has the DNA TGCGCCAGCAGCCAAGATTCCACGGGGGTTGGAAACACCATATATTTT.

The rearrangement links TRBV18 to TRBJ1-1, with a possible D match to TRBD1 (6 bases). V was shortened by 3 bases and J by 7 bases, with 15 bases between the two germline ends. This CDR3 has 14 residues. In germline, CDR1 is KGHSH, CDR2 LQKENI. CDR3 sequence reads: CASSPETGLDEAFF. The CDR3 DNA reads TGTGCCAGCTCACCCGAGACAGGCCTGGATGAAGCTTTCTTT.

The chain employs TRBV18 and TRBJ2-1; 8 nucleotides agree with TRBD2. CDR1 is KGHSH and CDR2 is LQKENI in the germline V gene. The CDR3 spans 16 residues. The V and J ends lost 0 bases and 3 bases, in that order; junction bases with no gene match: 4. The CDR3 region is CASSPPAGGDYNEQFF. The CDR3 region has the DNA TGTGCCAGCTCACCACCGGCGGGGGGAGACTACAATGAGCAGTTCTTC. Looking up the rest from reference TRBV18 and TRBJ2-1 gives the full variable domain: NAGVMQNPRHLVRRRGQEARLRCSPMKGHSHVYWYRQLPEEGLKFMVYLQKENIIDESGMPKERFSAEFPKEGPSILRIQQVVRGDSAAYFCASSPPAGGDYNEQFFGPGTRLTVL.

This chain joins TRBV10-3 and TRBJ1-3; D uncertain. CDR1 is ENHRY, CDR2 SYGVKD, per germline. V was cut by 10 bases and J by 3 bases, with 16 bases left in between. The CDR3 totals 14 residues. CDR3 sequence (DNA): TGTGCCACCAGCGCGCGGGGTGATGGAAACACCATATATTTT. This sequence encodes CATSARGDGNTIYF.

J is TRBJ2-7 and V is TRBV2; possibly TRBD1 for D (5 bases). The CDR3 has 13 amino acids. With 5 bases removed from V and 0 bases from J, the gap between germline ends came to 8 bases. Germline V CDR1 and CDR2: SNHLY, FYNNEI. CDR3 bases: TGTGCCAGCAGTACCCAGGGCTCCTACGAGCAGTACTTC. Translation: CASSTQGSYEQYF.

This clone was counted only a few times. This chain uses TRBV6-5 with TRBJ2-3; 7 nucleotides match TRBD1. After removal of 6 bases from V and 1 base from J, the junction contained 4 bases not matched to a gene. Per the germline V gene, CDR1 is MNHEY and CDR2 is SVGAGI. CDR3 size: 14 residues. The CDR3 DNA reads TGTGCCAGCAGCCGAACAGGGGGCACAGATACGCAGTATTTT. It specifies CASSRTGGTDTQYF.

A few counts support this clone. This chain links TRBV6-1 with TRBJ2-7; unclear D gene. The CDR3 has 14 amino acids. Germline CDR1 MNHNS, CDR2 SASEGT. The V gene lost 5 bases and the J gene lost 1 base, with 12 bases spanning the gap. The CDR3 spells CASSTSTGSYEQYV. In nucleotides, the CDR3 is TGTGCCAGCAGTACCTCTACCGGGTCCTACGAGCAGTACGTC.

This clone appeared once. Different DNA sequences within this sample yield the same CDR3. The V and J genes are TRBV5-4 and TRBJ2-5; 9 nucleotides line up with TRBD2. This CDR3 is 15 amino acids long. V was clipped by 0 bases and J by 5 bases; unmatched bases: 5. Germline CDR1 reads SGHNT; CDR2 reads YYREEE (reference sequence). The CDR3 DNA follows: TGTGCCAGCAGCTTGGGCGGGGGGGCCGGTGAGACCCAGTACTTC. Amino acid sequence: CASSLGGGAGETQYF.

This clone was recorded once. CDR3 bases: TGTGCCTGGAGTGTACAGGCAGGGGCCGATGAAAAACTGTTTTTT. It yields the protein CAWSVQAGADEKLFF. This chain joins TRBV30 and TRBJ1-4, with D perhaps TRBD1 (6 bases). V was clipped by 0 bases and J by 6 bases, with 14 bases between them. CDR3 length equals 15 residues. Germline CDR1 and CDR2: GTSNPN and SVGIG (reference sequence).

V is TRBV5-1 and J is TRBJ2-3; TRBD1 is a possible D gene (6 bases). In germline, CDR1 is SGHRS, CDR2 YFSETQ. The CDR3 is 15 amino acids. V was clipped by 1 base and J by 0 bases, with 9 bases between them. This CDR3 reads CASSLIQGSTDTQYF. CDR3 DNA: TGCGCCAGCAGCTTGATTCAGGGGAGCACAGATACGCAGTATTTT. Full variable domain (outside the CDR3, taken from reference TRBV5-1 and TRBJ2-3): KAGVTQTPRYLIKTRGQQVTLSCSPISGHRSVSWYQQTPGQGLQFLFEYFSETQRNKGNFPGRFSGRQFSNSRSEMNVSTLELGDSALYLCASSLIQGSTDTQYFGPGTRLTVL.

J is TRBJ2-5 and V is TRBV18, with D maybe TRBD2 (8 bases). V lost 6 bases to trimming and J lost 5 bases, with 19 bases between them. The CDR3 totals 15 residues. CDR1 is KGHSH and CDR2 is LQKENI in the germline V gene. The CDR3 region is CASSPREGARETQYF. CDR3 DNA sequence: TGTGCCAGCTCTCCTCGGGAGGGGGCCCGGGAGACCCAGTACTTC. Using reference TRBV18 and TRBJ2-5 for the parts outside the CDR3, the full variable domain is NAGVMQNPRHLVRRRGQEARLRCSPMKGHSHVYWYRQLPEEGLKFMVYLQKENIIDESGMPKERFSAEFPKEGPSILRIQQVVRGDSAAYFCASSPREGARETQYFGPGTRLLVL.

The chain uses TRBV3-1 (or the pseudogene TRBV3-2) and TRBJ2-2; D call uncertain. V shed 1 base and J shed 1 base, with 7 bases lying between them. Germline loops: CDR1 LGHDT, CDR2 YNNKEL (reference sequence). The CDR3 contains 15 residues. As DNA, the CDR3 is TGTGCCAGCAGCCAAGGCGGCAGGAACACCGGGGAGCTGTTTTTT. This sequence encodes CASSQGGRNTGELFF.

This CDR3 is CASSPGDRDETQYF. DNA for the CDR3: TGTGCCAGCTCACCTGGGGACAGGGATGAGACCCAGTACTTC. The V and J genes are TRBV18 and TRBJ2-5; 9 nucleotides match TRBD1. This CDR3 has 14 residues. V lost 3 bases to trimming and J lost 5 bases; unmatched junction nucleotides: 4. The germline CDR1 and CDR2 sequences are KGHSH and LQKENI.

This clone was observed a few times. The chain combines TRBV19 with TRBJ1-3; the D gene is possibly TRBD1 (5 bases). The germline gives CDR1 LNHDA, CDR2 SQIVND (reference sequence). V dropped 7 bases and J dropped 0 bases, with 16 bases sitting between them. The CDR3 has 16 residues. The DNA of the CDR3 is TGTGCCAGTACTCCCCCGGGGGGGAACTCTGGAAACACCATATATTTT. Translated, it gives CASTPPGGNSGNTIYF.

This clone was recorded a few times. The V call is TRBV30, the J call TRBJ1-2; D call uncertain. The V gene lost 4 bases and the J gene lost 8 bases, with 23 bases spanning the gap. Germline V CDR1 and CDR2: GTSNPN, SVGIG (reference sequence). The CDR3 runs to 15 residues. Here the CDR3 reads CAWTHAGSGRSGYTF. CDR3 in DNA: TGTGCCTGGACCCATGCGGGATCGGGTCGGTCGGGCTACACCTTC.

This clone has just a few counts. The chain couples TRBV5-1 to TRBJ2-7, with 9 bases aligning to TRBD1. The CDR3 extends over 16 amino acids. The junction had 13 bases not matched to a gene; V was cut back by 2 bases and J by 7 bases. The V gene's germline CDR1 is SGHRS and CDR2 YFSETQ. The CDR3 coding sequence is TGCGCCAGCAGCTTAAGGACAGGACAGGGGCTGGGAGAGCAGTACTTC. Translation gives CASSLRTGQGLGEQYF.

This sequence joins TRBV10-3 and TRBJ1-2, with TRBD1 matching 7 bases. In germline, CDR1 is ENHRY, CDR2 SYGVKD. J gave up 1 base and V 6 bases, and 2 bases lay outside the gene matches. This CDR3 contains 13 residues. The CDR3 DNA reads TGTGCCATCAGGGACAGGAGTAACTATGGCTACACCTTC. Translated: CAIRDRSNYGYTF.

The chain links TRBV5-1 to TRBJ2-7, with 8 nucleotides matching TRBD2. This CDR3 contains 13 residues. Looked up from germline, CDR1 is SGHRS and CDR2 is YFSETQ. V shed 7 bases and J 4 bases; nucleotides not matched to a gene: 7. The chain's CDR3 is CASGAGTSYEQYF. Here the CDR3 DNA reads TGCGCCAGCGGAGCCGGGACTAGTTACGAGCAGTACTTC. Full variable domain (outside the CDR3, taken from reference TRBV5-1 and TRBJ2-7): KAGVTQTPRYLIKTRGQQVTLSCSPISGHRSVSWYQQTPGQGLQFLFEYFSETQRNKGNFPGRFSGRQFSNSRSEMNVSTLELGDSALYLCASGAGTSYEQYFGPGTRLTVT.

As for this clone: Other DNA sequences in this specimen translate into the identical CDR3. The V call is TRBV5-1, the J call TRBJ1-1; the D is unclear. The CDR3 consists of 14 residues. V dropped 0 bases and J dropped 1 base, with 7 bases sitting between them. The germline V gene encodes CDR1 SGHRS and CDR2 YFSETQ. CDR3 residues: CASSLGQENTEAFF. The CDR3 DNA reads TGCGCCAGCAGCTTGGGCCAGGAGAACACTGAAGCTTTCTTT.

V gene TRBV5-1 combines with J gene TRBJ2-5; perhaps TRBD1 as D (6 bases). The CDR3 is made up of 11 amino acids. Trimming left V 6 bases short and J 5 bases short, with 8 bases between. Looked up from germline, CDR1 is SGHRS and CDR2 is YFSETQ. The CDR3 loop is CASNQGETQYF. The CDR3 nucleotides are TGCGCCAGCAATCAGGGGGAGACCCAGTACTTC.

This chain joins TRBV12-3 or TRBV12-4 and TRBJ1-6; D is unresolved. CDR3 length: 12 amino acids. V gave up 2 bases and J gave up 10 bases, with 6 bases separating them. CDR3 residues: CASSLTNSPLHF. The CDR3, as DNA: TGTGCCAGCAGTTTAACAAACTCACCCCTCCACTTT.

The gene calls are TRBV5-4 and TRBJ2-3; 16 positions agree with TRBD2. V was clipped by 5 bases and J by 5 bases; unmatched bases: 8. The CDR3 extends over 17 amino acids. The V gene's germline CDR1 is SGHNT and CDR2 YYREEE (reference sequence). The CDR3 region has the DNA TGTGCCAGCAGGCCCGGGACTAGCGGGGGGGCCGTAGATACGCAGTATTTT. As protein: CASRPGTSGGAVDTQYF.

The rearrangement uses TRBV24-1 and TRBJ2-5, with TRBD1 matching 9 bases. The CDR3 has 13 residues. Trimming cost V 4 bases and J 7 bases; bases outside gene matches: 3. CDR1 KGHDR and CDR2 SFDVKD come from the germline V gene. In DNA form, the CDR3 reads TGTGCCACCAGTGAGCCGGGACAGGGGACCCAGTACTTC. Its protein product is CATSEPGQGTQYF.

The rearrangement links TRBV5-1 to TRBJ2-1; TRBD2 matches at 7 bases. The CDR3 covers 14 residues. The germline V gene has CDR1 SGHRS and CDR2 YFSETQ. J lost 7 bases, V lost 4 bases, and 8 bases had no gene match. CDR3 bases: TGCGCCAGCAGCAGTGGCGGGGGAACTAATGAGCAGTTCTTC. Translated, it gives CASSSGGGTNEQFF.

The genes are TRBV12-3 or TRBV12-4 and TRBJ2-5; weak D call: TRBD1 (6 bases). Trimming cost V 4 bases and J 2 bases, with 8 bases left between them. The CDR3 is made up of 13 amino acids. CDR3 nucleotide sequence: TGTGCCAGCAGTTCGGACAGACAAGAGACCCAGTACTTC. Translated, it gives CASSSDRQETQYF.

This clone was seen once. The CDR3 reads CSASQDSSGNTIYF. In DNA, the CDR3 is TGCAGTGCTAGTCAGGACTCCTCTGGAAACACCATATATTTT. V gene TRBV20-1 combines with J gene TRBJ1-3; D unresolved. This CDR3 has 14 residues. V lost 3 bases to trimming and J lost 0 bases, with 9 bases between them. Germline CDR1 DFQATT, CDR2 SNEGSKA (reference sequence).